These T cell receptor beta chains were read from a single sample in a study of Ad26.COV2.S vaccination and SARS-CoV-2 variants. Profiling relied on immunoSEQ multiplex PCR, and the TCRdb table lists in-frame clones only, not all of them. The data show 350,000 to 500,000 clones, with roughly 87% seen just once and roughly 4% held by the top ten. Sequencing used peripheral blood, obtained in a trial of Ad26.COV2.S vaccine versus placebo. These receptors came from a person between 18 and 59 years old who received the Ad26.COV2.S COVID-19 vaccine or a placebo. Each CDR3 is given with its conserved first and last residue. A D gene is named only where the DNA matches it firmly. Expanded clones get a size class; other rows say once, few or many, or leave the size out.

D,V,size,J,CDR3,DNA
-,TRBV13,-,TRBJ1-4,CASSLRRGTNEKLFF,TGTGCCAGCAGCCTGCGGAGGGGTACTAATGAAAAACTGTTTTTT
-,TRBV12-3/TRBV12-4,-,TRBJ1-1,CASSLLGDTEAFF,TGTGCCAGCAGTTTACTCGGGGATACTGAAGCTTTCTTT
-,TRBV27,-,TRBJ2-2,CASRDLEGEELFF,TGTGCCAGCAGGGACCTCGAGGGGGAGGAGCTGTTTTTT
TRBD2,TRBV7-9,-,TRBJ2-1,CASSLSSGSHEQFF,TGTGCCAGCAGCTTATCGAGCGGGAGTCATGAGCAGTTCTTC
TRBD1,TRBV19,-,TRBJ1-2,CASSPLRTGNYGYTF,TGTGCCAGTAGTCCCCTCCGGACAGGAAACTATGGCTACACCTTC
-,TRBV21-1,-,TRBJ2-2,CASSKEDGELFF,TGTGCCAGCAGCAAAGAGGACGGGGAGCTGTTTTTT
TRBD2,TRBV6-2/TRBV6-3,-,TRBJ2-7,CASRLLSGRAYEQYF,TGTGCCAGCCGCCTCCTTAGCGGGAGGGCCTACGAGCAGTACTTC
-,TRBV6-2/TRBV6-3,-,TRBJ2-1,CASSWSDRFYNEQFF,TGTGCCAGCAGCTGGAGCGACAGGTTCTACAATGAGCAGTTCTTC
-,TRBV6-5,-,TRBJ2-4,CASSYSPATNIQYF,TGTGCCAGCAGTTACTCCCCGGCCACAAACATTCAGTACTTC
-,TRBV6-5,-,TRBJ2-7,CASRRDHAYEQYF,TGTGCCAGCAGAAGGGACCATGCCTACGAGCAGTACTTC
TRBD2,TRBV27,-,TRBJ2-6,CASRPGRAYSGANVLTF,TGTGCCAGCAGACCCGGGAGGGCCTACTCTGGGGCCAACGTCCTGACTTTC
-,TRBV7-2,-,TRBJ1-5,CASSLDRASNQPQHF,TGTGCCAGCAGCTTAGACAGGGCTAGCAATCAGCCCCAGCATTTT
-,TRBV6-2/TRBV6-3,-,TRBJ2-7,CASSYKGQGRHYEQYF,TGTGCCAGCAGTTACAAGGGTCAGGGGCGTCACTACGAGCAGTACTTC
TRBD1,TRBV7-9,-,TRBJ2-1,CASSSTGVDEQFF,TGTGCCAGCAGCTCCACAGGGGTGGATGAGCAGTTCTTC
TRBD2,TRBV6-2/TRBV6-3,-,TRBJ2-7,CASSYARETYEQYF,TGTGCCAGCAGTTACGCGCGGGAGACCTACGAGCAGTACTTC
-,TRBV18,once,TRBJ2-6,CASSLRQRTFSGANVLTF,TGTGCCAGCTCATTACGACAGCGGACCTTCTCTGGGGCCAACGTCCTGACTTTC
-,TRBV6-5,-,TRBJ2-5,CATQRSNRETQYF,TGTGCCACCCAGAGATCAAACCGGGAGACCCAGTACTTC
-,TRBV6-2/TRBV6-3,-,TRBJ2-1,CASSYSGPPEQFF,TGTGCCAGCAGTTACTCGGGCCCTCCTGAGCAGTTCTTC
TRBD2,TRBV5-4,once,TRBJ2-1,CASSLTRTSGRAGEQFF,TGTGCCAGCAGCTTGACCCGGACTAGCGGGAGGGCCGGAGAGCAGTTCTTC
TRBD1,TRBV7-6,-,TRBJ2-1,CASSPGQGGYNEQFF,TGTGCCAGCAGCCCGGGACAGGGTGGGTACAATGAGCAGTTCTTC
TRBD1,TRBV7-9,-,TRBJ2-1,CASSLVGGQNNEQFF,TGTGCCAGCAGCTTAGTAGGGGGACAGAACAATGAGCAGTTCTTC
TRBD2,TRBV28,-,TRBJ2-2,CASSSRRLAGNTGELFF,TGTGCCAGCAGTTCCCGCCGGCTAGCGGGTAACACCGGGGAGCTGTTTTTT
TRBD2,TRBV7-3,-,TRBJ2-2,CASSLGLAGVDGELFF,TGTGCCAGCAGCTTAGGGCTAGCGGGAGTGGACGGGGAGCTGTTTTTT
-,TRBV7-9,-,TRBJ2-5,CASSLAGTGSRETQYF,TGTGCCAGCAGCTTAGCGGGTACGGGGTCACGGGAGACCCAGTACTTC
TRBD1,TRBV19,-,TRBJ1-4,CASRDRGGEKLFF,TGTGCCAGTAGGGACAGGGGAGGAGAAAAACTGTTTTTT
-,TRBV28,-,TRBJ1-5,CASSPRSGQPQHF,TGTGCCAGCAGTCCGAGATCGGGTCAGCCCCAGCATTTT
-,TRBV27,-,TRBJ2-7,CASRPYWDIAYEQYF,TGTGCCAGCAGACCATACTGGGACATTGCCTACGAGCAGTACTTC
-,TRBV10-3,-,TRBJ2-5,CAISERETQYF,TGTGCCATCAGTGAGCGAGAGACCCAGTACTTC